This TCR beta chain was retrieved from a study of shared clonotypes between healthy human individuals. The V end lost 0 bases, the J end lost 8 bases, and 18 bases lay between the germline ends. Looked up from germline, CDR1 is SGHRS and CDR2 is YFSETQ. The CDR3 contains 16 residues. The repertoire was sequenced with immunoSEQ multiplex PCR; TCRdb's copy has only in-frame clones and lacks some. Here the sample spans about 1.5 million clones, 95% to 99% being singletons. The source material was naive CD4+ T cells sorted from blood. Subset in this sample: CD45RA+ positively selected. This rearrangement joins TRBV5-1 to TRBJ2-4; D tentatively fits TRBD1 or TRBD2 (5 bases each). The source is a man aged 25-45 years in good health. The CDR3 sequence is CASSLVEGPQVHIQYF. The CDR3 bases are TGCGCCAGCAGCTTGGTCGAGGGGCCGCAAGTACACATTCAGTACTTC.